Presented here are 5 T cell receptor beta chains from one specimen sequenced in a study of regulatory T cells in long-lasting Graves disease. Arm-PCR of CDR3 regions and iRepertoire HTBI primers were the basis on which TCR beta libraries were built. One entry per CDR3 protein, called by TCRdb with MiXCR from the multiplex PCR reads. The sample shows over 500,000 distinct CDR3 sequences, around 15% of them seen only once. The time point was: newly diagnosed GD, antithyroid drugs for less than 3 months. The TCR library used RNA extracted from PBMCs. Another study also made use of these data, one on T cells in Graves' hyperthyroidism and ophthalmopathy.

Sequenced here: peripheral blood mononuclear cells (PBMCs), sampled at new diagnosis, from a patient treated with antithyroid drugs. The receptors shown here come from a young woman with Graves disease.

This clonotype was seen repeatedly, ten times or more. The chain recombines TRBV11-2 with TRBJ2-7, with 12 positions matching TRBD1. The trim removed 1 base at V and 7 bases at J, leaving 14 bases unmatched. This CDR3 has 18 residues. CDR1 SGHAT and CDR2 FQNNGV come from the germline V gene. The CDR3 DNA is TGTGCCAGCAGCTTAGTAGGGACAGGGGGCAGTTTGGGAACTGAGCAGTACTTC. This codes for CASSLVGTGGSLGTEQYF.

The chain is built from TRBV30 and TRBJ2-1; possibly TRBD2 for D (6 bases). CDR1 and CDR2 (germline): GTSNPN, SVGIG (reference sequence). CDR3 length: 19 residues. Trimming left V 5 bases short and J 2 bases short, with 28 bases between. CDR3 loop: CAWEEGGRGERAPYNEQFF. The CDR3 region has the DNA TGTGCCTGGGAGGAAGGCGGCCGCGGGGAGCGGGCACCCTACAATGAGCAGTTCTTC.

This clonotype was seen repeatedly, ten times or more. The rearrangement uses TRBV28 and TRBJ2-1; no clear D gene. The germline gives CDR1 MDHEN, CDR2 SYDVKM. Trimming removed 1 base at V and 0 bases at J, with 4 bases between. The CDR3 contains 14 residues. The CDR3 region is CASSLLSSYNEQFF. For the CDR3, the DNA is TGTGCCAGCAGTTTATTAAGCTCCTACAATGAGCAGTTCTTC. Full variable domain (rest looked up from reference TRBV28 and TRBJ2-1): DVKVTQSSRYLVKRTGEKVFLECVQDMDHENMFWYRQDPGLGLRLIYFSYDVKMKEKGDIPEGYSVSREKKERFSLILESASTNQTSMYLCASSLLSSYNEQFFGPGTRLTVL.

Turning to this clonotype: Only one base separates this from a far larger clonotype, so it likely reflects a read error. The rearrangement links TRBV7-8 to TRBJ1-2; D unresolved. Germline V gives CDR1 SGHVS, CDR2 FQNEAQ. The CDR3 length is 15 residues. V was clipped by 6 bases and J by 4 bases, with 18 bases between them. The CDR3 sequence: CASSVDRRLLYGYTF. For the CDR3, the DNA is TGTGCCAGCAGTGTAGACCGAAGGCTCCTCTATGGCTACACCTTC.

Comment on this clonotype: A read error is possible here, since a much larger clone lies one base away. The chain couples TRBV12-3 or TRBV12-4 to TRBJ2-3; D gene ambiguous. The CDR3 is 16 amino acids. The V end lost 3 bases, the J end lost 11 bases, and 24 bases lay between the germline ends. The CDR3 region is CASSLGIIWPKPRQYF. Here the CDR3 DNA reads TGTGCCAGCAGTTTGGGTATAATTTGGCCCAAACCGCGGCAGTATTTT.